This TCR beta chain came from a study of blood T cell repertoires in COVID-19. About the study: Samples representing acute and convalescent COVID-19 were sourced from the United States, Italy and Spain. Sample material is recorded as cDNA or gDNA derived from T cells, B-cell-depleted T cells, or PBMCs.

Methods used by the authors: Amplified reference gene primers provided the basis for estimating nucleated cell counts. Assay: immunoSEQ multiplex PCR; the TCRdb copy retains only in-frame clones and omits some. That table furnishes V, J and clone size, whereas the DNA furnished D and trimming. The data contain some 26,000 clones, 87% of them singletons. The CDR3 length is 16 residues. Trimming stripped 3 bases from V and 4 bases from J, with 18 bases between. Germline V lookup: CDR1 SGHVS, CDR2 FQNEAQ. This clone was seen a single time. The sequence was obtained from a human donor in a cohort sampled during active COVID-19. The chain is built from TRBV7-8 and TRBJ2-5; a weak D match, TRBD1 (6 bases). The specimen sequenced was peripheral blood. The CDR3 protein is CASSLSAGVPRETQYF. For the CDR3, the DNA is TGTGCCAGCAGCTTGAGTGCAGGGGTCCCCAGAGAGACCCAGTACTTC.